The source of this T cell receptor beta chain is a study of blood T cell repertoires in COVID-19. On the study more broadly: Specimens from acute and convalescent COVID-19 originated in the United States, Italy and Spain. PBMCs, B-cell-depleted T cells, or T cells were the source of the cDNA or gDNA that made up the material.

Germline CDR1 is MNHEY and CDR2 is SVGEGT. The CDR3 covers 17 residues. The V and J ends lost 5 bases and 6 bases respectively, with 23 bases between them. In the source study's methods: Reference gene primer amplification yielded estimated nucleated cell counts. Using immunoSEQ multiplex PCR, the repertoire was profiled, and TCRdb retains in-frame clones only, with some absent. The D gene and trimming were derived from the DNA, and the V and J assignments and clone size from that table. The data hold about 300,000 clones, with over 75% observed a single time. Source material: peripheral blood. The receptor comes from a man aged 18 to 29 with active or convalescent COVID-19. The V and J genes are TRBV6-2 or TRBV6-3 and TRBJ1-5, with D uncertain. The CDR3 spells CASSVGSTLPRIQPQHF. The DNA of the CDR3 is TGTGCCAGCAGTGTCGGGAGTACGCTCCCTAGGATTCAGCCCCAGCATTTT.